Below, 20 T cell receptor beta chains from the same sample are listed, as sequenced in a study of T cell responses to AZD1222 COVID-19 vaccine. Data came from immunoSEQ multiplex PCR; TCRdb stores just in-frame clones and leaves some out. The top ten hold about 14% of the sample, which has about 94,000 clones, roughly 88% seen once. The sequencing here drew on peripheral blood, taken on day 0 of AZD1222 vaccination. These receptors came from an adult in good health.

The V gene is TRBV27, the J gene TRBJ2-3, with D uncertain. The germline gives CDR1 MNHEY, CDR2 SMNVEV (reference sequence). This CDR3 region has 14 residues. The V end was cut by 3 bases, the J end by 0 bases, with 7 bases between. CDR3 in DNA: TGTGCCAGCAGTTTCGCGGTTAGCACAGATACGCAGTATTTT. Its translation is CASSFAVSTDTQYF.

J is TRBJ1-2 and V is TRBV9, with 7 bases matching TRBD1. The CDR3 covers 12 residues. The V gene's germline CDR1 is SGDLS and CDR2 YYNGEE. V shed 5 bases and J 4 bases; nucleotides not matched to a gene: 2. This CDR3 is CASRGDSYGYTF. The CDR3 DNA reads TGTGCCAGCAGAGGGGACAGCTATGGCTACACCTTC.

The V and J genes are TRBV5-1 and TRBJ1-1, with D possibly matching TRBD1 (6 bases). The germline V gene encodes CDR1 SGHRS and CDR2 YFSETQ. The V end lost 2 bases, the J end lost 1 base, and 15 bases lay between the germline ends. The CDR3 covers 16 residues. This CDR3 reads CASSFRDTTQNTEAFF. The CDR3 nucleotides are TGCGCCAGCAGCTTTCGGGACACGACCCAGAACACTGAAGCTTTCTTT. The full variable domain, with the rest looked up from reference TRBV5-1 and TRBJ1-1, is KAGVTQTPRYLIKTRGQQVTLSCSPISGHRSVSWYQQTPGQGLQFLFEYFSETQRNKGNFPGRFSGRQFSNSRSEMNVSTLELGDSALYLCASSFRDTTQNTEAFFGQGTRLTVV.

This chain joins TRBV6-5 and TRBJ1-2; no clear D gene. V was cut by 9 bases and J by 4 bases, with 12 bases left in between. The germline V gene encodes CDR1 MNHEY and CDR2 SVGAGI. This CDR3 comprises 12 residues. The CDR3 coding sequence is TGTGCCAGTCCCAGCCCATCCTATGGCTACACCTTC. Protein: CASPSPSYGYTF.

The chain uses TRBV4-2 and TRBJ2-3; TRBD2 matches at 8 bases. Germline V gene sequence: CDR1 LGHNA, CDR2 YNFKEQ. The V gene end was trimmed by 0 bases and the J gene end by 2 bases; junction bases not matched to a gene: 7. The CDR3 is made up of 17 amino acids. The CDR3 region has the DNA TGTGCCAGCAGCCAAGATTGGGCGGGGGGATACACAGATACGCAGTATTTT. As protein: CASSQDWAGGYTDTQYF.

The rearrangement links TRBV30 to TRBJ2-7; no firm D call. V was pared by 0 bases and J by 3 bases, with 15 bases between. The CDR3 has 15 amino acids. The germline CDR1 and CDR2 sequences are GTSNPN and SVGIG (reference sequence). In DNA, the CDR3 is TGTGCCTGGAGTGTACTTGGCCAGGTTCTCTACGAGCAGTACTTC. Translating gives CAWSVLGQVLYEQYF.

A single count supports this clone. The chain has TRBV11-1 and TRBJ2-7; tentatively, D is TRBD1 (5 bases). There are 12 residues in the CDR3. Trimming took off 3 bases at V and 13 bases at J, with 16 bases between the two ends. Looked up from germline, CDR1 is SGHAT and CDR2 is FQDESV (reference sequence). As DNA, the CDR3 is TGTGCCAGCAGCTTTGATAGGGGCAACTTTTACTTC. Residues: CASSFDRGNFYF.

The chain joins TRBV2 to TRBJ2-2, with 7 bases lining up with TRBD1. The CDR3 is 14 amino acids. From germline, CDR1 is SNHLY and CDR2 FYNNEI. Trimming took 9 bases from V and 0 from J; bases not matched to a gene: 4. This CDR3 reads CARSGTANTGELFF. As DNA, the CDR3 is TGTGCCAGATCCGGGACAGCGAACACCGGGGAGCTGTTTTTT.

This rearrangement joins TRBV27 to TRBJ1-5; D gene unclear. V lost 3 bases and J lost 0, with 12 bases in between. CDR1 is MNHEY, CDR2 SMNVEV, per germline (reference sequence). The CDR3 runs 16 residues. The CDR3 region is CASSFDGSVSNQPQHF. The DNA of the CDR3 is TGTGCCAGCAGTTTTGACGGGAGCGTTAGCAATCAGCCCCAGCATTTT.

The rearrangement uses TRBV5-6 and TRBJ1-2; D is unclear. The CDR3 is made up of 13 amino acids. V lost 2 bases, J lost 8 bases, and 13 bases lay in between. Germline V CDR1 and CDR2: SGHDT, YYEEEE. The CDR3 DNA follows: TGTGCCAGCAGCTTTACCACGGTCGTCGGCTACACCTTC. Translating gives CASSFTTVVGYTF.

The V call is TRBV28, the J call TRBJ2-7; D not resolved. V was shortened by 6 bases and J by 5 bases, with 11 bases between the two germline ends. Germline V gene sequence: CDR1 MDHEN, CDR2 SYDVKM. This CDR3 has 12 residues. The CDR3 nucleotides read TGTGCCAGCAGGCAATCAAGAAACGAGCAGTACTTC. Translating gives CASRQSRNEQYF.

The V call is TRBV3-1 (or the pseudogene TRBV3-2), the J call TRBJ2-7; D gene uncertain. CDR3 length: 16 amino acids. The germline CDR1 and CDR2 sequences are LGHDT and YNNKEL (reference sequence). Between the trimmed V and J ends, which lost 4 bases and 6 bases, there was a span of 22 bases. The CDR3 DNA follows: TGTGCCAGCAGCCCCACAAAGGCCCTCCCGGCTGCCGAGCAGTACTTC. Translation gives CASSPTKALPAAEQYF.

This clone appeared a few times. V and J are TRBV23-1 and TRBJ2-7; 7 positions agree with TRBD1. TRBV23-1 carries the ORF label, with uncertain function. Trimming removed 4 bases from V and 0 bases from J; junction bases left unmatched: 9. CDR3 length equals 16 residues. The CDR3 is CASSPRQGKDSYEQYF. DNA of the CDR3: TGCGCCAGCAGTCCCAGACAGGGTAAGGACTCCTACGAGCAGTACTTC.

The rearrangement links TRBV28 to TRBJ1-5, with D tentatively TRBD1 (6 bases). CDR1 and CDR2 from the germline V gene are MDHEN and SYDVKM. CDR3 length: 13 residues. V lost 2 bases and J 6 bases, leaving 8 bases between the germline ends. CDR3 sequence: CASSLTGLQPQHF. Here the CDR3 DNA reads TGTGCCAGCAGTTTAACAGGGCTTCAGCCCCAGCATTTT.

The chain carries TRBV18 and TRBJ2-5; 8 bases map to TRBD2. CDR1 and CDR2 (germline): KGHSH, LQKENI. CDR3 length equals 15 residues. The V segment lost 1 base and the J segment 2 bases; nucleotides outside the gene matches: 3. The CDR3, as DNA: TGTGCCAGCTCACCACGGGCTAGCGGGCAAGAGACCCAGTACTTC. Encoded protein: CASSPRASGQETQYF.

Here the CDR3 reads CASSRQGLRANYGYTF. CDR3 sequence (DNA): TGTGCCAGCAGCCGACAGGGGCTGCGAGCTAACTATGGCTACACCTTC. This chain connects TRBV7-9 to TRBJ1-2; 8 bases are a match to TRBD1. This CDR3 is 16 amino acids long. V gave up 5 bases and J gave up 0 bases; unmatched junction bases: 8. Germline V gives CDR1 SEHNR, CDR2 FQNEAQ (reference sequence).

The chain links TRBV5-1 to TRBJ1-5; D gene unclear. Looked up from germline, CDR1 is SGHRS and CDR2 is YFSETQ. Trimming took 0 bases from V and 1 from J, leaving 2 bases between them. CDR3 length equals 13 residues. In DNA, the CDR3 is TGCGCCAGCAGCTTGGGCAGCAATCAGCCCCAGCATTTT. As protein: CASSLGSNQPQHF.

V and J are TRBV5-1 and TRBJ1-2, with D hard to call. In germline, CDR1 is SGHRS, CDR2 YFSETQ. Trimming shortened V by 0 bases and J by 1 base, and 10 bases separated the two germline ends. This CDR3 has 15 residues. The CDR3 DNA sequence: TGCGCCAGCAGCTTGGGCGCCGGAGTTAACTATGGCTACACCTTC. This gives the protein CASSLGAGVNYGYTF.

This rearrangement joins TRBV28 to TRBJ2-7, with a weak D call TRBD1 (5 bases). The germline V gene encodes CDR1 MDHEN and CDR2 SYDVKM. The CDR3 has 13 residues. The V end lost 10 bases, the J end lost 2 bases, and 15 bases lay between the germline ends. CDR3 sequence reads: CATTRQRTYEQYF. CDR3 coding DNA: TGTGCCACGACACGACAGCGAACCTACGAGCAGTACTTC.

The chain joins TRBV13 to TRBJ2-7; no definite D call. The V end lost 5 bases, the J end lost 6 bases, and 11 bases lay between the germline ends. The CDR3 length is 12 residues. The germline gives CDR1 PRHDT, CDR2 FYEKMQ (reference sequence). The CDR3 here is CASSKGSPEQYF. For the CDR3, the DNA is TGTGCCAGCAGCAAGGGCAGCCCCGAGCAGTACTTC. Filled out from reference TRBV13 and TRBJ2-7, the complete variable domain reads AAGVIQSPRHLIKEKRETATLKCYPIPRHDTVYWYQQGPGQDPQFLISFYEKMQSDKGSIPDRFSAQQFSDYHSELNMSSLELGDSALYFCASSKGSPEQYFGPGTRLTVT.